The following is a TCR beta chain sequence with its context. Its antigen is currently unknown. The data were produced by immunoSEQ multiplex PCR, yet TCRdb's version contains in-frame clones alone and is incomplete. The sample includes 30,000 to 35,000 clones, around four fifths of them seen just once. V dropped 7 bases and J dropped 4 bases, with 17 bases sitting between them. The CDR3 consists of 13 residues. The germline V gene encodes CDR1 SQVTM and CDR2 ANQGSEA. This entry is derived from a study of OX40 agonist ivuxolimab in advanced cancers. The study, taken as a whole, reports: The average count of expanded clones was higher among CD8+ T cells than among CD4+.

This receptor was taken from an adult with an advanced solid tumor such as melanoma, head and neck, liver or kidney cancer. The chain combines TRBV29-1 with TRBJ2-7, with D maybe TRBD1 (6 bases). The specimen comprised CD4+ or CD8+ T cells sorted from blood, sampled in a trial of the OX40 agonist ivuxolimab. CDR3 residues: CSAKGRGTYEQYF. The CDR3 DNA reads as TGCAGCGCCAAGGGCAGGGGCACTTACGAGCAGTACTTC.